The source of this T cell receptor (beta chain) is a study of shared clonotypes between healthy human individuals. As to this clone: Its antigen is currently unknown.

Germline lookup yields CDR1 SGHAT and CDR2 FQNNGV. The CDR3 is 17 amino acids. The V and J ends lost 5 bases and 5 bases, in that order; junction bases with no gene match: 13. The repertoire was sequenced with immunoSEQ multiplex PCR; TCRdb's copy has only in-frame clones and lacks some. Here the sample spans about 1.9 million clones, around 95% being singletons. Points from the study as a whole: Even with large depth, rarefaction showed that sorted-subset sequencing was incomplete. A few donors showed sharing of about 4.6% of naive CD4 clonotypes.

CD45RO-negative, CCR7-selected cells formed the naive CD8 fraction, which excluded terminally differentiated effector memory CD45RA+ cells. The rearrangement uses TRBV11-2 and TRBJ2-2; TRBD2 matches at 8 bases. Specimen: naive CD8+ T cells from PBMCs. The receptor's source is a man in his late teens or twenties in good health. Some clones in this sample may be carry-over from other donors' samples. The CDR3 DNA reads as TGTGCCAGCAGCCCTAATCGGGAGGGCCTCGAGACCGGGGAGCTGTTTTTT. Translating it yields CASSPNREGLETGELFF.